This T cell receptor (beta chain) was obtained from a study of identical twins. CDR3 size: 14 residues. V was pared by 4 bases and J by 0 bases, with 9 bases between. Germline assignment: CDR1 DFQATT and CDR2 SNEGSKA (reference sequence). MiXCR, run by TCRdb on the 5' RACE reads, gives a single entry per CDR3 protein. The sample has about 570,000 distinct CDR3 sequences, roughly 9.9% seen once. This sample was also put to use in a study of yellow fever vaccine responses in identical twins.

This sequence originates from a woman under 30 in good health. The sequencing sample was made of PBMCs. The chain employs TRBV20-1 and TRBJ2-2; unclear D gene. CDR3 nucleotide sequence: TGCAGTGCTACTGGACCAACGAACACCGGGGAGCTGTTTTTT. As protein: CSATGPTNTGELFF.